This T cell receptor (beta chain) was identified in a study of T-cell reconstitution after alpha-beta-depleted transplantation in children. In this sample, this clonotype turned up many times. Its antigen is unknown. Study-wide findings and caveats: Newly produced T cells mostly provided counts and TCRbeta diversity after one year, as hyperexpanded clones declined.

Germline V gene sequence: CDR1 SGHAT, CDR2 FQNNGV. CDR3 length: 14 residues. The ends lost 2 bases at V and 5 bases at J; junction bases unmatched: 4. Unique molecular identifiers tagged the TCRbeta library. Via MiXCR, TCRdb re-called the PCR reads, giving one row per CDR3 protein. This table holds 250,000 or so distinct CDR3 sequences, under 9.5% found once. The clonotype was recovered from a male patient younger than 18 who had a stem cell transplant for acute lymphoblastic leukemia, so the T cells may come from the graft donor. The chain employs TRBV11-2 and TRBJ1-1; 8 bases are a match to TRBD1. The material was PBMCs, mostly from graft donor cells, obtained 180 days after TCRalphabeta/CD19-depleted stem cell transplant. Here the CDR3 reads CASSLSDRATEAFF. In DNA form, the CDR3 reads TGTGCCAGCAGCTTATCGGACAGGGCGACTGAAGCTTTCTTT.